Included here is one TCR beta chain sequence, with context. The antigen remains unidentified. This sample was included in a study of OX40 agonist ivuxolimab in advanced cancers. Method: immunoSEQ multiplex PCR; TCRdb's copy keeps in-frame clones and lacks some. The sample shows 69,000 or so clones, about nine tenths of them seen only once. General observations from the study: Low clonal expansion, among the lowest seen, marked partial responders at 0.1-3.0 mg/kg. More expanded clones were seen, on average, in CD8+ T cells than in CD4+.

V was trimmed by 7 bases and J by 1 base, leaving 15 bases between them. Germline V gene lookup returns CDR1 MGHDK and CDR2 SYGVNS. The CDR3 length is 15 residues. A history of autoimmune disease or systemic immunosuppression excluded patients. The TCR sequence derives from an adult with an advanced solid tumor such as melanoma, head and neck, liver or kidney cancer. J is TRBJ2-3 and V is TRBV25-1; possibly TRBD2 for D (5 bases). This sample comprised CD4+ or CD8+ T cells sorted from blood, obtained in a trial of the OX40 agonist ivuxolimab. The CDR3 coding sequence is TGTGCCAGCATTCCAGCGGAAGCTGGCACAGATACGCAGTATTTT. Translating it yields CASIPAEAGTDTQYF.